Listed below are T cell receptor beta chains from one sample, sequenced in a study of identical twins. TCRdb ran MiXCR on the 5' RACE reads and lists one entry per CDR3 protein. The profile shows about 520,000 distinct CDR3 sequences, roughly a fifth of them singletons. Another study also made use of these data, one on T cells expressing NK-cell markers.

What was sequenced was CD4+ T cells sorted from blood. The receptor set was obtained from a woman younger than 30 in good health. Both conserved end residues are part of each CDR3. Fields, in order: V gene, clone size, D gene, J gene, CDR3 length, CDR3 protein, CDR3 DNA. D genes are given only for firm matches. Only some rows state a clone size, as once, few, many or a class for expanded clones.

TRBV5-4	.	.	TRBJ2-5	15	CASTLGLRVQETQYF	TGTGCCAGCACCCTTGGTCTCCGCGTCCAAGAGACCCAGTACTTC
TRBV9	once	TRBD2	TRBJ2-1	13	CASSVENSGSQFF	TGTGCCAGCAGCGTAGAGAATAGCGGGAGTCAGTTCTTC
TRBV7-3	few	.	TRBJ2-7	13	CASSLGGGEEQYF	TGTGCCAGCAGCTTAGGCGGCGGCGAAGAGCAGTACTTC
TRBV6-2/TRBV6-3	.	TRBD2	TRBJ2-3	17	CASSPPGLEAVTDTQYF	TGTGCCAGCAGTCCACCGGGACTAGAGGCGGTCACAGATACGCAGTATTTT
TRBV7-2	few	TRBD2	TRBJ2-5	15	CASSLGMAGGETQYF	TGTGCCAGCAGCTTAGGTATGGCGGGAGGAGAGACCCAGTACTTC
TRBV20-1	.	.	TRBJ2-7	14	CSARLEGGAYEQYF	TGCAGTGCTAGACTGGAGGGGGGGGCCTACGAGCAGTACTTC
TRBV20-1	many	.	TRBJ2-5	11	CSASKRETQYF	TGCAGTGCTTCAAAAAGGGAGACCCAGTACTTC
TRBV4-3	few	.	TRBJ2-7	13	CASSLRLVEKQYF	TGCGCCAGCAGCCTACGACTTGTAGAGAAGCAGTACTTC
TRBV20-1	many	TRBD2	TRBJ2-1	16	CSAWPSGGASYNEQFF	TGCAGTGCTTGGCCTAGCGGGGGGGCCTCCTACAATGAGCAGTTCTTC
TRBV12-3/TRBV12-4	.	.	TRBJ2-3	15	CASSFPAGITDTQYF	TGTGCCAGCAGTTTTCCCGCGGGGATCACAGATACGCAGTATTTT
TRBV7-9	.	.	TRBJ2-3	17	CASSLARGPTITDTQYF	TGTGCCAGCAGCTTAGCCCGGGGACCTACAATCACAGATACGCAGTATTTT
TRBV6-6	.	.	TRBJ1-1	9	CASRPEAFF	TGTGCCAGCAGACCTGAAGCTTTCTTT
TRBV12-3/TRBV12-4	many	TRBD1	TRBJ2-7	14	CASSLMGQGYEQYF	TGTGCCAGCAGTTTAATGGGACAGGGCTACGAGCAGTACTTC
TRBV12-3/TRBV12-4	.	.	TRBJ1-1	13	CASREELNTEAFF	TGTGCCAGCCGGGAGGAGTTGAACACTGAAGCTTTCTTT
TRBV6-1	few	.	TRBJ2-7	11	CASKDSYEQYF	TGTGCCAGCAAGGACTCCTACGAGCAGTACTTC
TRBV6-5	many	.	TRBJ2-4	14	CASSYLLAKNIQYF	TGTGCCAGCAGTTACCTTTTAGCCAAAAACATTCAGTACTTC
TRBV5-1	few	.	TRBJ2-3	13	CASSEDPTDTQYF	TGCGCCAGCAGCGAGGACCCGACAGATACGCAGTATTTT
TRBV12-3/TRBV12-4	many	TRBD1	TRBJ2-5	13	CASSTAGTGDQYF	TGTGCCAGCAGTACTGCCGGGACAGGGGACCAGTACTTC
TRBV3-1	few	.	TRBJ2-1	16	CASSQSGTGSYNEQFF	TGTGCCAGCAGCCAGTCCGGGACGGGCTCCTACAATGAGCAGTTCTTC
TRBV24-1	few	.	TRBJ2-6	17	CATSDRDSPPGANVLTF	TGTGCCACCAGTGACCGGGACTCGCCGCCTGGGGCCAACGTCCTGACTTTC
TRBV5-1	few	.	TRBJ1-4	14	CASSDTVTNEKLFF	TGCGCCAGCAGCGACACAGTAACTAATGAAAAACTGTTTTTT
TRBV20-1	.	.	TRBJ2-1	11	CSAFEAHEQFF	TGCAGTGCTTTCGAGGCACATGAGCAGTTCTTC
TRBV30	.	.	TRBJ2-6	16	CAWTRKGRYGANVLTF	TGTGCCTGGACCCGTAAGGGTCGGTACGGGGCCAACGTCCTGACTTTC
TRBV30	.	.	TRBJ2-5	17	CAWRASPSTRLLRTQYF	TGTGCCTGGAGAGCCTCCCCTTCGACTCGGCTTTTAAGGACCCAGTACTTC
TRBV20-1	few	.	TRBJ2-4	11	CSAREKNIQYF	TGCAGTGCTAGAGAGAAAAACATTCAGTACTTC
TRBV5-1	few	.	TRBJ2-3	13	CASSLGNADTQYF	TGCGCCAGCAGCTTGGGGAACGCAGATACGCAGTATTTT
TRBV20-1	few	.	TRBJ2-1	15	CSASIGLPSYNEQFF	TGCAGTGCTAGTATAGGCCTACCCTCCTACAATGAGCAGTTCTTC
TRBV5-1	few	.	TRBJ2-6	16	CASSGIMSSGANVLTF	TGCGCCAGCAGCGGTATCATGAGCTCTGGGGCCAACGTCCTGACTTTC
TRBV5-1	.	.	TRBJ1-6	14	CASSLEMGQGTLHF	TGCGCCAGCAGCTTGGAAATGGGTCAAGGAACCCTCCACTTT
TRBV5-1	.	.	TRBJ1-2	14	CASSFSYTNYGYTF	TGCGCCAGCAGCTTTAGCTACACTAACTATGGCTACACCTTC
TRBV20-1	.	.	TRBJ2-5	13	CSARDGATRSQYF	TGCAGTGCTAGAGATGGGGCCACTCGGAGCCAGTACTTC
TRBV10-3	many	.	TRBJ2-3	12	CAISESTDTQYF	TGTGCCATCAGTGAGTCTACAGATACGCAGTATTTT
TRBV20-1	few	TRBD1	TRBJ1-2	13	CSASRTGGYGYTF	TGCAGTGCATCAAGGACAGGAGGCTATGGCTACACCTTC
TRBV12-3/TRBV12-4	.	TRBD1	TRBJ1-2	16	CASSWASGQGNYGYTF	TGTGCCAGCAGTTGGGCTTCGGGACAGGGGAACTATGGCTACACCTTC
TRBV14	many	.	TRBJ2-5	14	CASSQVQGQETQYF	TGTGCCAGCAGCCAAGTACAGGGTCAGGAGACCCAGTACTTC
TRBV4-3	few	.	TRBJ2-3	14	CASSQEVLRDTQYF	TGCGCCAGCAGCCAAGAAGTCCTTAGGGATACGCAGTATTTT
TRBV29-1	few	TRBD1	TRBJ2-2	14	CSVAGQGFNGELFF	TGCAGCGTGGCTGGACAGGGGTTTAACGGGGAGCTGTTTTTT
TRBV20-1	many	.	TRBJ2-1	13	CSASPRGQGVQFF	TGCAGTGCTAGTCCGCGGGGGCAGGGAGTGCAGTTCTTC
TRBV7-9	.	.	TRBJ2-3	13	CASSFRLLDTQYF	TGTGCCAGCAGCTTCAGGTTACTAGATACGCAGTATTTT
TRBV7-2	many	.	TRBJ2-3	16	CASSLALSGRTDTQYF	TGTGCCAGCAGCTTAGCGCTCAGCGGGCGCACAGATACGCAGTATTTT
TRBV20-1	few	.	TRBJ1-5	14	CSAADTQGSQPQHF	TGCAGTGCTGCGGACACCCAGGGCAGTCAGCCCCAGCATTTT
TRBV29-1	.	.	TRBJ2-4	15	CSVEKGVGAKNIQYF	TGCAGCGTCGAAAAGGGGGTAGGGGCCAAAAACATTCAGTACTTC
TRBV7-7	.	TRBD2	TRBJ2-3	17	CASSLGLAGDGGDTQYF	TGTGCTAGCAGCCTGGGACTAGCGGGGGACGGGGGGGATACGCAGTATTTT
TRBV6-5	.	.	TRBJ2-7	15	CASSYRRDTGYEQYF	TGTGCCAGCAGTTATCGCCGGGACACCGGTTACGAGCAGTACTTC
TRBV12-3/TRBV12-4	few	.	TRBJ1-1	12	CASSRSGQKAFF	TGTGCCAGCAGCCGCTCGGGACAAAAAGCTTTCTTT
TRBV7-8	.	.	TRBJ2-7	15	CASSLERGGSYEQYF	TGTGCCAGCAGCTTAGAACGCGGTGGGTCCTACGAGCAGTACTTC
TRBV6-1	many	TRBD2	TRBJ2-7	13	CAVRLAGAYEQYF	TGTGCCGTTCGACTAGCGGGGGCCTACGAGCAGTACTTC
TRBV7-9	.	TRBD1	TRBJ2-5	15	CASSPLGTGVETQYF	TGTGCCAGCAGCCCTCTTGGGACAGGGGTGGAGACCCAGTACTTC
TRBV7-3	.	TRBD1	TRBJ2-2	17	CASSSPRGQVNTGELFF	TGTGCCAGCAGCTCCCCCCGGGGACAGGTGAACACCGGGGAGCTGTTTTTT
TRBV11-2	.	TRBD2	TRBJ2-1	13	CASSLLAEFEQFF	TGTGCCAGCAGCTTACTAGCGGAATTTGAGCAGTTCTTC
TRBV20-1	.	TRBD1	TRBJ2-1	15	CSARLAGGSLEEQFF	TGCAGTGCTAGGCTTGCAGGGGGATCCTTGGAGGAGCAGTTCTTC
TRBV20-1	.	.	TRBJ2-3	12	CSAPLLGDTQYF	TGCAGTGCTCCCTTATTAGGAGATACGCAGTATTTT
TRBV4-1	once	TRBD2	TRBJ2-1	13	CASSPEPGTSEFF	TGCGCCAGCAGCCCGGAACCCGGGACTAGCGAATTCTTC
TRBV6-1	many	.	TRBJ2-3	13	CASRRTVVDTQYF	TGTGCCAGCAGACGGACGGTAGTTGATACGCAGTATTTT
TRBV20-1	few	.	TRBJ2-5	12	CSASRLEETQYF	TGCAGTGCTAGTCGACTAGAAGAGACCCAGTACTTC